Listed here is a single T cell receptor (beta chain). Its antigen is undetermined. This record belongs to a study of vaccination effects on CD4 cells after COVID-19. With the ViraFEST assay, the study expanded antigen-specific CD4+ T cells using viral peptide pools, then sequenced them. Culture lasted 10 days before CD4+ T cell isolation. The vaccine recipients had no prior SARS-CoV-2 infection, with negative nucleocapsid antibodies. At days 3 and 7, half of the medium was exchanged for IL-2 medium. The length of the CDR3 is 13 residues. J gave up 6 bases and V 7 bases, and 5 bases lay outside the gene matches. Looked up from germline, CDR1 is ENHRY and CDR2 is SYGVKD. The method was immunoSEQ multiplex PCR; TCRdb's version includes in-frame clones alone and lacks a portion of them. The sample holds 25,000 to 35,000 clones; more than 70% are singletons and the top ten take about 32%.

The sequence came from a human donor who received a COVID-19 vaccine. The rearrangement links TRBV10-3 to TRBJ1-4; 7 nucleotides match TRBD1. The sequencing used CD4+ T cells from PBMCs cultured with SARS-CoV-2 spike peptides, collected before COVID-19 vaccination. The CDR3, as DNA: TGTGCCATCAACTCCGGGACAGATGAAAAACTGTTTTTT. It codes for CAINSGTDEKLFF.